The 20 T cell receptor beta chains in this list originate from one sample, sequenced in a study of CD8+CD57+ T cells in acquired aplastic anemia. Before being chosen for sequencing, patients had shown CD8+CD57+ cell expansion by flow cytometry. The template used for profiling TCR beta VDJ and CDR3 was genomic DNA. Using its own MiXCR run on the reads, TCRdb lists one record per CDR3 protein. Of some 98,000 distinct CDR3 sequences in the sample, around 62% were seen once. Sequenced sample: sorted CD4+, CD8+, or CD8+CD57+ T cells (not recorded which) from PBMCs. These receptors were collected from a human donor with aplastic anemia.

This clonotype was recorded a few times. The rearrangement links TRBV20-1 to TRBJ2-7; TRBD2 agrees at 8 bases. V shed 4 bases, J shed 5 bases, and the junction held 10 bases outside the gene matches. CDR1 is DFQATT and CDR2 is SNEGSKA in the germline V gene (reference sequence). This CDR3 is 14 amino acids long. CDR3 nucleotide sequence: TGCAGTGCTACCCCTCTAGCGGGCGACAACGAGCAGTACTTC. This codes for CSATPLAGDNEQYF.

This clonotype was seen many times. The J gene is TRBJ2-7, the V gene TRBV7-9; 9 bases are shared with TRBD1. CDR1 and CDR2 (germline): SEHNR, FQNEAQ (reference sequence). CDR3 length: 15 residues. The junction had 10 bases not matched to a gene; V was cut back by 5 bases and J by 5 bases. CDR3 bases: TGTGCCAGCAGCCCCACGGACAGGGGAAAGAACGAGCAGTACTTC. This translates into CASSPTDRGKNEQYF.

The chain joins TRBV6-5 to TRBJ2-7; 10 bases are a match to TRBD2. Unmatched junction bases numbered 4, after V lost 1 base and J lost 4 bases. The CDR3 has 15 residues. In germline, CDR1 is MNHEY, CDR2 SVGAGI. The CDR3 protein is CASSYWPAGGYEQYF. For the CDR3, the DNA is TGTGCCAGCAGTTACTGGCCAGCGGGAGGGTACGAGCAGTACTTC.

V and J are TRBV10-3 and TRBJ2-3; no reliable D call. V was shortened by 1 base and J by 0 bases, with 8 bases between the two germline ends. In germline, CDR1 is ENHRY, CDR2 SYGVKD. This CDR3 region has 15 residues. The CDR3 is CAISEYLASTDTQYF. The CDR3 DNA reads TGTGCCATCAGTGAGTACTTGGCTAGCACAGATACGCAGTATTTT.

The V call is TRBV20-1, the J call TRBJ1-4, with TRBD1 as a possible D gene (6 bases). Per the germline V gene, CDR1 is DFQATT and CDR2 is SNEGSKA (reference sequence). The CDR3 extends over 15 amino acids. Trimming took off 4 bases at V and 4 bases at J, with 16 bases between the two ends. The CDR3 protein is CSATRGGGINEKLFF. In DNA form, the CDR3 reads TGCAGTGCTACCCGGGGGGGCGGAATTAATGAAAAACTGTTTTTT.

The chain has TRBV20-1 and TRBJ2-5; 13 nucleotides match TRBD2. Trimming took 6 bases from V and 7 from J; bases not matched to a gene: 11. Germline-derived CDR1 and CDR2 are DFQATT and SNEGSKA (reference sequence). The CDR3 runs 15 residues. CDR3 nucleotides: TGCAGTGCCCGGACTAGCGGGAGAGGGTTCGGGACCCAGTACTTC. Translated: CSARTSGRGFGTQYF.

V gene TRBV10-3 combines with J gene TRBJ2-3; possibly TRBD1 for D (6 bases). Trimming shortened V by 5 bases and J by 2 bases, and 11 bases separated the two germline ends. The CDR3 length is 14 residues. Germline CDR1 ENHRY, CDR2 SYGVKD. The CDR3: CAISQGIVTDTQYF. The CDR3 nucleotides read TGTGCCATCAGTCAGGGGATTGTCACAGATACGCAGTATTTT.

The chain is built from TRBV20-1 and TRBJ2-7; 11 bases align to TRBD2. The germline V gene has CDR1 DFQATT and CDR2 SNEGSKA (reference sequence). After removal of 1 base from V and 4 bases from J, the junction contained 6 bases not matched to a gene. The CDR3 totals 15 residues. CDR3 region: CSARGLAGGQYEQYF. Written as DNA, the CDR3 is TGCAGTGCTAGAGGGCTAGCGGGAGGTCAGTACGAGCAGTACTTC.

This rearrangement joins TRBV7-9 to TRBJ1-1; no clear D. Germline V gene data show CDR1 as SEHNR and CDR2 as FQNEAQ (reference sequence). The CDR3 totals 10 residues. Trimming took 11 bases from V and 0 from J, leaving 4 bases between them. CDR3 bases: TGTGCCGTGGTGAACACTGAAGCTTTCTTT. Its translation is CAVVNTEAFF.

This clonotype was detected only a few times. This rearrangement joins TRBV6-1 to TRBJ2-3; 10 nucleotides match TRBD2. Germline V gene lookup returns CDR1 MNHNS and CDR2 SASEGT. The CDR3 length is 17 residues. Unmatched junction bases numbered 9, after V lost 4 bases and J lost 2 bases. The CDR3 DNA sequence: TGTGCCAGCAGTGGGATTCTAGCGGGGGCGCCCACAGATACGCAGTATTTT. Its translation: CASSGILAGAPTDTQYF.

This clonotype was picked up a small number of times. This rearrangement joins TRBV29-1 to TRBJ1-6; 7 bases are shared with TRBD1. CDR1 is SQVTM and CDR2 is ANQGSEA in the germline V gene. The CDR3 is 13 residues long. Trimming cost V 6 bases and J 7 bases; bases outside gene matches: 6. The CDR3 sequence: CSVGGQINSPLHF. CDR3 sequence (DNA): TGCAGCGTCGGGGGACAGATAAATTCACCCCTCCACTTT.

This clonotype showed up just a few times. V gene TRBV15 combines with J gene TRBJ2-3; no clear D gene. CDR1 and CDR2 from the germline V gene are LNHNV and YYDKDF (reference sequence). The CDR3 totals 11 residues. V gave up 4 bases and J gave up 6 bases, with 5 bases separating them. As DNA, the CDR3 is TGTGCCACCAGCAACCCGGATACGCAGTATTTT. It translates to CATSNPDTQYF.

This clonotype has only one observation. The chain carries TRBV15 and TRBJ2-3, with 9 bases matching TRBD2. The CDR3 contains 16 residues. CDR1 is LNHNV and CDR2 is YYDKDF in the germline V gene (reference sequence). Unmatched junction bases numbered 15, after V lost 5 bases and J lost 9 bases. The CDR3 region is CATSHPNGGGVRTQYF. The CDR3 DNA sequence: TGTGCCACCAGCCACCCTAACGGCGGGGGGGTTAGGACGCAGTATTTT.

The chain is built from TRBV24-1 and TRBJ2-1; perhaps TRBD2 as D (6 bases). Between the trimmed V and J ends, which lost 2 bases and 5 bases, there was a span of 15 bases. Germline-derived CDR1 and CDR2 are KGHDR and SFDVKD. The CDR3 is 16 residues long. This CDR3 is CATSDWGDQPNNEQFF. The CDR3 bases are TGTGCCACCAGTGATTGGGGGGACCAACCAAACAATGAGCAGTTCTTC.

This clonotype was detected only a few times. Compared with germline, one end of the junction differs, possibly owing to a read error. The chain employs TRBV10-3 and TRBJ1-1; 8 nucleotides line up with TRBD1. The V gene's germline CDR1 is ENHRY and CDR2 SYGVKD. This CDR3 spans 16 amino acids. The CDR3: CAIREEQGDASSEAFF. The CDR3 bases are TGTGCCATCCGTGAGGAACAGGGGGATGCGTCTTCTGAAGCTTTCTTT.

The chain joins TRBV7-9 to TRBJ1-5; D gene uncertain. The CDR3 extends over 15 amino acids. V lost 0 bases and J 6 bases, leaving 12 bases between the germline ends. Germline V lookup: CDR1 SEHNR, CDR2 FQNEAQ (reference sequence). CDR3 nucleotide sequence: TGTGCCAGCAGCTTAGCGGTGCCCTTCAGTCAGCCCCAGCATTTT. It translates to CASSLAVPFSQPQHF. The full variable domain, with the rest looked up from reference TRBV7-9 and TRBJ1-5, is DTGVSQNPRHKITKRGQNVTFRCDPISEHNRLYWYRQTLGQGPEFLTYFQNEAQLEKSRLLSDRFSAERPKGSFSTLEIQRTEQGDSAMYLCASSLAVPFSQPQHFGDGTRLSIL.

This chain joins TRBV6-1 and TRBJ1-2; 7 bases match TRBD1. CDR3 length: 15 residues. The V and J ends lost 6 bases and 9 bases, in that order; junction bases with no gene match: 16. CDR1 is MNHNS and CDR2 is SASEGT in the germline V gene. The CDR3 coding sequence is TGTGCCAGCAGCCTGGGGCAGGGGGTCTTATTTAGCTACACCTTC. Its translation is CASSLGQGVLFSYTF.

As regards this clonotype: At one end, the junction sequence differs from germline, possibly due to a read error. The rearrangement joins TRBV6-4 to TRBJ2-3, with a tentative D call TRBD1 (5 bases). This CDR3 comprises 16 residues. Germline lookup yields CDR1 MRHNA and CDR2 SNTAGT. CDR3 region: CASRDLTALSTDTQYF. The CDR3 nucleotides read TGTGCCAGCAGAGACTTGACAGCCCTTAGCACAGATACGCAGTATTTT.

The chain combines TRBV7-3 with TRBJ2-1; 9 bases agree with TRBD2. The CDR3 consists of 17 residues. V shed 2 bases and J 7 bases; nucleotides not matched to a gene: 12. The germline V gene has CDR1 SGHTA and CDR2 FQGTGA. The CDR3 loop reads CASSLPYLRGGKNEQFF. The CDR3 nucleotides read TGTGCCAGCAGCTTACCGTACTTGCGGGGGGGCAAGAATGAGCAGTTCTTC.

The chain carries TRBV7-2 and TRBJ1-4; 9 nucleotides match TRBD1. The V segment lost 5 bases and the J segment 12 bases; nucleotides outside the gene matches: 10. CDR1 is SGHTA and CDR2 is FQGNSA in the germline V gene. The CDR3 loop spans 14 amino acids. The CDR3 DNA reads TGTGCCAGCAGCCAACCGGGACAGGGAGGGCAACTGTTTTTT. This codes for CASSQPGQGGQLFF.